This T cell receptor beta chain was obtained from a study of T cell responses to AZD1222 COVID-19 vaccine. The V end lost 8 bases, the J end lost 5 bases, and 18 bases lay between the germline ends. CDR3 size: 14 residues. The V gene's germline CDR1 is MDHEN and CDR2 SYDVKM. The repertoire was sequenced with immunoSEQ multiplex PCR; TCRdb's copy has only in-frame clones and lacks some. The sample has some 140,000 clones, about 90% seen once. The specimen was peripheral blood, collected on day 0 of AZD1222 vaccination. The source is an adult in good health. V and J are TRBV28 and TRBJ1-2, with a possible D match to TRBD1 (6 bases). The DNA of the CDR3 is TGTGCCAGCCTTAGGGGGGGGTACGGATATGGCTACACCTTC. This encodes CASLRGGYGYGYTF.